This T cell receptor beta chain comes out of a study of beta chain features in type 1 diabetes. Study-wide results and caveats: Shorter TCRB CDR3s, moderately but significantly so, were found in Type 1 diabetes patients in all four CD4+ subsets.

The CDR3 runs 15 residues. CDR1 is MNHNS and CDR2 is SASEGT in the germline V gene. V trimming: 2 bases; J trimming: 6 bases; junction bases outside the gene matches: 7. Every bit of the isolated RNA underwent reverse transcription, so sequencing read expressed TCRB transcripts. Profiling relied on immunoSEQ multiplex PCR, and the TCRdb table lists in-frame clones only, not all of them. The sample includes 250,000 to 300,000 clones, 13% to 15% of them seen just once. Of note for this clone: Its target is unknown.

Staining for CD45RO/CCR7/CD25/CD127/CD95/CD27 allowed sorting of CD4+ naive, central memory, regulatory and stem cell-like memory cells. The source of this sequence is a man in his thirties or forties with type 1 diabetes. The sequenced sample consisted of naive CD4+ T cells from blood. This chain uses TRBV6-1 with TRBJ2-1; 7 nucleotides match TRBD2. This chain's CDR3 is CASSEPYQRGNEQFF. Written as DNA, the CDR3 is TGTGCCAGCAGTGAACCCTACCAGCGGGGCAATGAGCAGTTCTTC.